This passage covers 31 T cell receptor beta chains from one sample sequenced in a study of blood T cell repertoires in COVID-19. Using immunoSEQ multiplex PCR, the repertoire was profiled, and TCRdb retains in-frame clones only, with some absent. The sample includes some 40,000 clones, approximately 86% seen only once; the top ten take roughly a fifth. Sequencing was performed on peripheral blood. The source of these receptors is a man aged 70 or older with acute or convalescent COVID-19.

This clone was detected once. The chain links TRBV25-1 to TRBJ2-7, with D unresolved. Germline loops: CDR1 MGHDK, CDR2 SYGVNS. This CDR3 is 12 amino acids long. V gave up 4 bases and J gave up 3 bases, with 7 bases separating them. This CDR3 reads CASSAGGYEQYF. The CDR3 DNA reads as TGTGCCAGCAGTGCAGGTGGCTACGAGCAGTACTTC.

The chain links TRBV5-1 to TRBJ1-2; 9 positions match TRBD1. Looked up from germline, CDR1 is SGHRS and CDR2 is YFSETQ. The trim removed 0 bases at V and 2 bases at J, leaving 8 bases unmatched. The CDR3 consists of 17 residues. CDR3 residues: CASSLARPGTGNYGYTF. The CDR3 nucleotides read TGCGCCAGCAGCTTGGCCCGTCCCGGGACAGGGAACTATGGCTACACCTTC.

The chain joins TRBV27 to TRBJ1-2; a possible D gene is TRBD1 (5 bases). Per the germline V gene, CDR1 is MNHEY and CDR2 is SMNVEV (reference sequence). Between the trimmed V and J ends, which lost 3 bases and 5 bases, there was a span of 10 bases. The CDR3 is 13 amino acids. DNA of the CDR3: TGTGCCAGCAGTTTCCGGGGGATTTATGGCTACACCTTC. The encoded protein is CASSFRGIYGYTF.

The rearrangement links TRBV4-3 to TRBJ1-6; 8 bases are a match to TRBD1. Germline CDR1 LGHNA, CDR2 YSLEER. Trimming cost V 8 bases and J 6 bases; bases outside gene matches: 3. The CDR3 has 13 residues. CDR3 region: CASHDRGNSPLHF. CDR3 coding DNA: TGCGCCAGCCACGACAGGGGTAATTCACCCCTCCACTTT.

This clone has just one count. The rearrangement links TRBV19 to TRBJ2-2; D not certain. Trimming took 4 bases from V and 6 from J, leaving 12 bases between them. The CDR3 consists of 14 residues. The germline CDR1 and CDR2 sequences are LNHDA and SQIVND (reference sequence). CDR3 DNA: TGTGCCAGTAGTAGAGGTGAAGTTGCCGGGGAGCTGTTTTTT. The encoded protein is CASSRGEVAGELFF.

The chain couples TRBV19 to TRBJ1-2; D remains unclear. V dropped 2 bases and J dropped 4 bases, with 11 bases sitting between them. In germline, CDR1 is LNHDA, CDR2 SQIVND (reference sequence). This CDR3 comprises 14 residues. DNA of the CDR3: TGTGCCAGTAGTATACCCCAACAAAGCTATGGCTACACCTTC. This gives the protein CASSIPQQSYGYTF. The complete variable domain, with remaining parts taken from reference TRBV19 and TRBJ1-2, reads DGGITQSPKYLFRKEGQNVTLSCEQNLNHDAMYWYRQDPGQGLRLIYYSQIVNDFQKGDIAEGYSVSREKKESFPLTVTSAQKNPTAFYLCASSIPQQSYGYTFGSGTRLTVV.

The chain employs TRBV6-5 and TRBJ2-1; TRBD2 aligns across 7 bases. The junction had 9 bases not matched to a gene; V was cut back by 10 bases and J by 0 bases. The CDR3 has 15 amino acids. Germline-derived CDR1 and CDR2 are MNHEY and SVGAGI. Here the CDR3 DNA reads TGTGCCACAGCACATAGCGGGCGCTCCTACAATGAGCAGTTCTTC. This codes for CATAHSGRSYNEQFF.

The chain is built from TRBV6-2 or TRBV6-3 and TRBJ2-7, with D hard to call. This CDR3 contains 14 residues. Germline assignment: CDR1 MNHEY and CDR2 SVGEGT. V lost 0 bases and J 0 bases, leaving 6 bases between the germline ends. The CDR3: CASSYSGSSYEQYF. In nucleotides, the CDR3 is TGTGCCAGCAGTTACTCTGGTAGCTCCTACGAGCAGTACTTC.

The chain couples TRBV25-1 to TRBJ2-1; D unclear. From germline, CDR1 is MGHDK and CDR2 SYGVNS. This CDR3 spans 14 amino acids. Trimming left V 2 bases short and J 6 bases short, with 11 bases between. The CDR3 loop is CASSEVDNLNEQFF. CDR3 in DNA: TGTGCCAGCAGTGAAGTAGATAATCTCAATGAGCAGTTCTTC.

The rearrangement uses TRBV9 and TRBJ2-2, with D perhaps TRBD2 (5 bases). This CDR3 has 16 amino acids. Trimming removed 3 bases at V and 1 base at J, with 13 bases between. Germline V gene sequence: CDR1 SGDLS, CDR2 YYNGEE. The CDR3 DNA follows: TGTGCCAGCAGCGAGGGTGGGAGAGTGAACACCGGGGAGCTGTTTTTT. Its translation: CASSEGGRVNTGELFF. The variable domain in full, with the rest retrieved from reference TRBV9 and TRBJ2-2, is DSGVTQTPKHLITATGQRVTLRCSPRSGDLSVYWYQQSLDQGLQFLIQYYNGEERAKGNILERFSAQQFPDLHSELNLSSLELGDSALYFCASSEGGRVNTGELFFGEGSRLTVL.

The CDR3 protein is CASSPVHAQDEQYF. In DNA, the CDR3 is TGTGCCAGCTCACCAGTCCACGCGCAGGACGAGCAGTACTTC. The V gene is TRBV18, the J gene TRBJ2-7, with D unresolved. This CDR3 region has 14 residues. Trimming cost V 2 bases and J 5 bases, with 13 bases left between them. Germline V gene lookup returns CDR1 KGHSH and CDR2 LQKENI.

This clone was recorded a few times. The rearrangement links TRBV5-5 to TRBJ2-7; possibly TRBD2 for D (5 bases). Germline CDR1 and CDR2: SGHKS and YYEKEE (reference sequence). Trimming left V 4 bases short and J 0 bases short, with 17 bases between. This CDR3 region has 16 residues. This chain's CDR3 is CASSLLGGSISYEQYF. The CDR3 bases are TGTGCCAGCAGCCTACTCGGCGGGTCCATCTCCTACGAGCAGTACTTC. The complete variable domain, with remaining parts taken from reference TRBV5-5 and TRBJ2-7, reads DAGVTQSPTHLIKTRGQQVTLRCSPISGHKSVSWYQQVLGQGPQFIFQYYEKEERGRGNFPDRFSARQFPNYSSELNVNALLLGDSALYLCASSLLGGSISYEQYFGPGTRLTVT.

This clone occurred once. The chain recombines TRBV4-3 with TRBJ1-2, with unresolved D. Germline V CDR1 and CDR2: LGHNA, YSLEER. This CDR3 region has 15 residues. Trimming removed 1 base from V and 4 bases from J, with 13 bases in between. The CDR3 here is CASSQGSGEGYGYTF. CDR3 DNA sequence: TGCGCCAGCAGCCAAGGGTCGGGAGAGGGCTATGGCTACACCTTC.

The chain employs TRBV7-3 and TRBJ2-2, with 7 nucleotides matching TRBD1. The V segment lost 5 bases and the J segment 0 bases; nucleotides outside the gene matches: 3. CDR3 length: 15 residues. Germline lookup yields CDR1 SGHTA and CDR2 FQGTGA. CDR3 nucleotides: TGTGCCAGCAGCGAGGGACAGCCGAACACCGGGGAGCTGTTTTTT. This gives the protein CASSEGQPNTGELFF.

The chain joins TRBV27 to TRBJ2-1, with 7 bases matching TRBD1. Germline V lookup: CDR1 MNHEY, CDR2 SMNVEV (reference sequence). V dropped 7 bases and J dropped 0; count of bases not matched to a gene: 3. CDR3 length equals 14 residues. The CDR3: CASTSGGSYNEQFF. The CDR3 DNA is TGTGCCAGCACTTCAGGGGGCTCCTACAATGAGCAGTTCTTC.

V is TRBV5-1 and J is TRBJ2-1, with D perhaps matching TRBD2 (6 bases). This CDR3 spans 16 amino acids. V lost 5 bases to trimming and J lost 4 bases, with 19 bases between them. Germline CDR1 reads SGHRS; CDR2 reads YFSETQ. The CDR3: CASSRGGSEGYNEQFF. The CDR3 DNA is TGCGCCAGCAGTCGTGGGGGGTCCGAGGGGTACAATGAGCAGTTCTTC.

This chain joins TRBV4-2 and TRBJ2-7; 12 positions agree with TRBD2. Germline-derived CDR1 and CDR2 are LGHNA and YNFKEQ. V shed 2 bases, J shed 7 bases, and the junction held 9 bases outside the gene matches. CDR3 length: 16 amino acids. CDR3 coding DNA: TGTGCCAGCAGCCAAAACGGACTAGCGGGAACGGAAGAGCAGTACTTC. Its translation: CASSQNGLAGTEEQYF.

In this sample, this clone turned up once. The V call is TRBV21-1, the J call TRBJ1-5; the table's D call TRBD1 went unverified against the DNA. TRBV21-1 represents a pseudogene. This CDR3 is 16 amino acids long. CDR3 nucleotides: TGTGCCAGCACCCTACGGTGCACAGTTTTTAATCAGCCCCAGCATTTT. Translated: CASTLRCTVFNQPQHF.

The genes are TRBV4-2 and TRBJ1-3, with TRBD1 as a possible D gene (5 bases). V lost 1 base, J lost 0 bases, and 16 bases lay in between. Germline V lookup: CDR1 LGHNA, CDR2 YNFKEQ. The CDR3 runs 18 residues. The chain's CDR3 is CASSQASATASSGNTIYF. The DNA of the CDR3 is TGTGCCAGCAGCCAAGCGTCTGCGACAGCGAGCTCTGGAAACACCATATATTTT.

The chain links TRBV5-5 to TRBJ2-1, with 10 bases that match TRBD2. V shed 1 base and J 3 bases; nucleotides not matched to a gene: 7. CDR3 length: 17 residues. Germline loops: CDR1 SGHKS, CDR2 YYEKEE (reference sequence). CDR3 nucleotide sequence: TGTGCCAGCAGCTTGAGGCTAGCGGGAGTGGGCTACAATGAGCAGTTCTTC. Residues: CASSLRLAGVGYNEQFF. The full variable domain, with the rest looked up from reference TRBV5-5 and TRBJ2-1, is DAGVTQSPTHLIKTRGQQVTLRCSPISGHKSVSWYQQVLGQGPQFIFQYYEKEERGRGNFPDRFSARQFPNYSSELNVNALLLGDSALYLCASSLRLAGVGYNEQFFGPGTRLTVL.

The chain is built from TRBV3-1 (or the pseudogene TRBV3-2) and TRBJ2-3; D is possibly TRBD2 (6 bases). Trimming removed 4 bases at V and 6 bases at J, with 14 bases between. CDR3 length: 14 residues. Germline CDR1 LGHDT, CDR2 YNNKEL (reference sequence). The CDR3 region has the DNA TGTGCCAGCAGCCCCCGGGACTTTGGGGATACGCAGTATTTT. Its protein is CASSPRDFGDTQYF.

The chain is built from TRBV6-5 and TRBJ2-1, with 12 bases aligning to TRBD2. J gave up 5 bases and V 5 bases, and 4 bases lay outside the gene matches. Germline V lookup: CDR1 MNHEY, CDR2 SVGAGI. The CDR3 extends over 15 amino acids. CDR3 sequence: CASSRGLAGNNEQFF. In DNA, the CDR3 is TGTGCCAGCAGTAGGGGACTAGCGGGCAACAATGAGCAGTTCTTC.

The chain has TRBV5-6 and TRBJ2-3; TRBD2 agrees at 9 bases. After removal of 1 base from V and 2 bases from J, the junction contained 5 bases not matched to a gene. This CDR3 contains 16 residues. In germline, CDR1 is SGHDT, CDR2 YYEEEE. The CDR3 DNA follows: TGTGCCAGCAGCTTGTTGCCTAGCGGGAACACAGATACGCAGTATTTT. It codes for CASSLLPSGNTDTQYF. Filled out from reference TRBV5-6 and TRBJ2-3, the complete variable domain reads DAGVTQSPTHLIKTRGQQVTLRCSPKSGHDTVSWYQQALGQGPQFIFQYYEEEERQRGNFPDRFSGHQFPNYSSELNVNALLLGDSALYLCASSLLPSGNTDTQYFGPGTRLTVL.

J is TRBJ2-7 and V is TRBV7-2; 7 bases fit TRBD2. J lost 4 bases, V lost 5 bases, and 11 bases had no gene match. Germline loops: CDR1 SGHTA, CDR2 FQGNSA. This CDR3 contains 15 residues. The DNA for the CDR3 is TGTGCCAGCAGCACGTACCGAGCGGGAAATTACGAGCAGTACTTC. This translates into CASSTYRAGNYEQYF.

The V and J genes are TRBV25-1 and TRBJ2-7; TRBD1 aligns across 7 bases. This CDR3 comprises 13 residues. J lost 7 bases, V lost 4 bases, and 7 bases had no gene match. Germline V gives CDR1 MGHDK, CDR2 SYGVNS. This CDR3 is CASSAPQGREQYF. The CDR3 DNA sequence: TGTGCCAGCAGTGCACCACAGGGGAGAGAGCAGTACTTC.

This chain joins TRBV2 and TRBJ2-1; 10 bases line up with TRBD2. V was pared by 2 bases and J by 10 bases, with 8 bases of the junction left unmatched. CDR1 is SNHLY and CDR2 is FYNNEI in the germline V gene. The CDR3 extends over 15 amino acids. The CDR3 DNA reads TGTGCCAGCAGTGAAAGTCTAGCGGGAGTTGGGGAGCAGTTCTTC. The encoded protein is CASSESLAGVGEQFF.

V gene TRBV11-2 combines with J gene TRBJ2-6; a weak D match, TRBD1 (6 bases). Germline values: CDR1 SGHAT, CDR2 FQNNGV. V was cut by 4 bases and J by 2 bases, with 12 bases left in between. CDR3 length: 16 residues. The CDR3 sequence: CASSSTGYPGANVLTF. The CDR3 DNA sequence: TGTGCCAGCAGCTCCACAGGGTACCCTGGGGCCAACGTCCTGACTTTC.

This chain links TRBV9 with TRBJ2-7, with 9 bases aligning to TRBD2. CDR3 size: 14 residues. Germline assignment: CDR1 SGDLS and CDR2 YYNGEE. V shed 0 bases and J 6 bases; nucleotides not matched to a gene: 4. This CDR3 reads CASSVASGNSEQYF. The CDR3 DNA reads TGTGCCAGCAGCGTAGCTAGCGGGAATTCCGAGCAGTACTTC.

The chain is built from TRBV6-6 and TRBJ1-1, with D tentatively TRBD1 (6 bases). Germline loops: CDR1 MNHNY, CDR2 SVGAGI (reference sequence). Trimming took off 6 bases at V and 0 bases at J, with 8 bases between the two ends. This CDR3 is 13 amino acids long. The CDR3 nucleotides read TGTGCCAGCAGCAGGACAGTGAACACTGAAGCTTTCTTT. Translating it yields CASSRTVNTEAFF.

The V gene is TRBV28, the J gene TRBJ1-3, with TRBD1 as a possible D gene (6 bases). V was cut by 1 base and J by 4 bases, with 8 bases left in between. Germline V lookup: CDR1 MDHEN, CDR2 SYDVKM. The CDR3 spans 14 residues. In DNA form, the CDR3 reads TGTGCCAGCAGTTTATCAGGGGTGGGAAACACCATATATTTT. This translates into CASSLSGVGNTIYF.

V gene TRBV29-1 combines with J gene TRBJ1-2; unclear D gene. V lost 0 bases to trimming and J lost 4 bases, with 9 bases between them. The CDR3 has 13 amino acids. Germline V gene sequence: CDR1 SQVTM, CDR2 ANQGSEA. This chain's CDR3 is CSVEDAPGYGYTF. The CDR3 DNA is TGCAGCGTTGAAGACGCTCCAGGCTATGGCTACACCTTC.